The 27 T cell receptor beta chains reported below all come from one sample, sequenced in a study of tumor-infiltrating lymphocytes in primary liver carcinoma. Total RNA (about 500 ng) served as template for TCR beta cDNA synthesis primed by a constant-region primer. A slightly modified ARM-PCR protocol with three nested multiplex PCR rounds produced these TCR beta libraries. TRBV1-TRBV30 forward and Cbeta reverse primers drove the first two approximately 10-cycle rounds. Each CDR3 protein gets one entry after TCRdb re-called the multiplex PCR reads with MiXCR. Here the sample spans roughly 80,000 distinct CDR3 sequences, about two thirds being singletons. For each extraction, RNA and DNA were obtained together from 20-30 mg of unsorted bulk tissue. Specimen: liver tumor tissue from sampling region 4. The subset was: tumor region T4, right-lateral pole. Receptor source: a woman in her fifties or sixties with primary liver carcinoma and hepatitis B virus infection.

This clonotype showed up many times. The V gene is TRBV6-1, the J gene TRBJ1-2; D is undetermined. The CDR3 totals 12 residues. CDR1 is MNHNS, CDR2 SASEGT, per germline. V was cut by 0 bases and J by 12 bases, with 11 bases left in between. In DNA, the CDR3 is TGTGCCAGCAGTGAAGCGGGAAGGGCTCACACCTTC. The encoded protein is CASSEAGRAHTF.

In its sample, this clonotype was seen many times. The chain uses TRBV12-3 or TRBV12-4 and TRBJ2-3; no definite D call. This CDR3 is 14 amino acids long. The V end lost 1 base, the J end lost 1 base, and 6 bases lay between the germline ends. The CDR3 DNA reads as TGTGCCAGCAGTTTAGGGGCAGGCACAGATACGCAGTATTTT. It codes for CASSLGAGTDTQYF.

In this sample, this clonotype turned up many times. The chain recombines TRBV6-1 with TRBJ2-1, with 7 bases matching TRBD2. The CDR3 spans 15 residues. The V gene end was trimmed by 1 base and the J gene end by 4 bases; junction bases not matched to a gene: 4. Germline CDR1 is MNHNS and CDR2 is SASEGT. CDR3: CASSEDGGGYNEQFF. For the CDR3, the DNA is TGTGCCAGCAGTGAAGATGGGGGGGGGTACAATGAGCAGTTCTTC.

The count of this clonotype is one. One junction end does not reproduce the germline sequence, and a read error may be involved. CDR3 nucleotides: TGCGCCAGCAACCTTGGGACTAGCGGATACACAGATAAGCAGTATTTT. It yields the protein CASNLGTSGYTDKQYF. J is TRBJ2-3 and V is TRBV4-1; 11 nucleotides line up with TRBD2. Germline CDR1 reads MGHRA; CDR2 reads YSYEKL. This CDR3 has 16 residues.

For this clonotype: With a much larger clone just one base away, this may be a read error. This chain uses TRBV25-1 with TRBJ2-1; 11 bases are a match to TRBD2. The CDR3 loop spans 15 amino acids. Looked up from germline, CDR1 is MGHDK and CDR2 is SYGVNS. CDR3 amino acids: CASSGGLAENNELFF. The DNA of the CDR3 is TGTGCCAGCAGTGGGGGACTAGCGGAGAACAATGAGCTGTTCTTC.

Worth noting for this clonotype: This may arise from a read error, as a much more abundant clone is one base away. The genes are TRBV7-9 and TRBJ2-1; D perhaps matches TRBD2 (6 bases). The CDR3 spans 16 residues. V was clipped by 5 bases and J by 5 bases, with 19 bases between them. Germline V CDR1 and CDR2: SEHNR, FQNEAQ (reference sequence). CDR3 amino acids: CASSHPRTNGNNEQFF. For the CDR3, the DNA is TGTGCCAGCAGCCACCCGCGGACTAACGGGAACAATGAGCAGTTCTTC.

V and J are TRBV6-5 and TRBJ2-7, with no clear D. Germline V lookup: CDR1 MNHEY, CDR2 SVGAGI. The CDR3 has 14 residues. Trimming cost V 2 bases and J 3 bases, with 11 bases left between them. CDR3 residues: CASSYISEFYEQYF. Here the CDR3 DNA reads TGTGCCAGCAGTTACATCAGCGAGTTCTACGAGCAGTACTTC.

Comments on this clonotype: Compared with germline, one end of the junction differs, possibly owing to a read error. The rearrangement joins TRBV14 to TRBJ2-7, with 14 bases identical to TRBD2. CDR1 and CDR2 from the germline V gene are SGHDN and FVKESK. The CDR3 runs 19 residues. The CDR3 nucleotides read TGTGCCAGCAGCCCCCCGATAGGACTAGCGGGAGGATTCTCCTACGAGCAATACTTC. This encodes CASSPPIGLAGGFSYEQYF.

Comments on this clonotype: A much larger clone sits a single nucleotide away, making a read error possible. This chain links TRBV28 with TRBJ2-5, with TRBD2 identical over 7 bases. CDR1 and CDR2 (germline): MDHEN, SYDVKM. The CDR3 runs to 14 residues. The CDR3 bases are TGTGCCGGCAGAATCGGACTAGGCCAAGAGACCCAGTACTTC. Translating gives CAGRIGLGQETQYF.

This clonotype was counted only a few times. The rearrangement uses TRBV28 and TRBJ2-3; TRBD2 matches 7 bases. The CDR3 has 14 residues. Germline CDR1 and CDR2: MDHEN and SYDVKM. V trimming: 6 bases; J trimming: 0 bases; junction bases outside the gene matches: 3. CDR3 nucleotide sequence: TGTGCCAGCAGGGGGGGGGTGAGCACAGATACGCAGTATTTT. Translated, it gives CASRGGVSTDTQYF.

About this clonotype itself: Relative to the germline gene, one junction end is altered; a read error may explain this. The DNA for the CDR3 is TGTGCCAGCAGCTTAGTGGGACAGCCCTTCTACGATCAGTACTTC. It specifies CASSLVGQPFYDQYF. This chain connects TRBV11-2 to TRBJ2-7; TRBD1 matches at 7 bases. Germline lookup yields CDR1 SGHAT and CDR2 FQNNGV. The CDR3 contains 15 residues. The full variable domain, with the rest looked up from reference TRBV11-2 and TRBJ2-7, is EAGVAQSPRYKIIEKRQSVAFWCNPISGHATLYWYQQILGQGPKLLIQFQNNGVVDDSQLPKDRFSAERLKGVDSTLKIQPAKLEDSAVYLCASSLVGQPFYDQYFGPGTRLTVT.

The rearrangement uses TRBV27 and TRBJ2-1; perhaps TRBD2 as D (6 bases). Trimming pared 3 bases from V and 6 bases from J, leaving 12 bases between. The CDR3 runs 14 residues. The V gene's germline CDR1 is MNHEY and CDR2 SMNVEV (reference sequence). CDR3 amino acids: CASSFRLVCNEQFF. The CDR3 nucleotides read TGTGCCAGCAGTTTCAGACTAGTATGCAATGAGCAGTTCTTC.

The CDR3 sequence: CSVGPAGISQPQHF. CDR3 DNA sequence: TGCAGCGTTGGCCCGGCAGGAATCAGTCAGCCCCAGCATTTT. The genes are TRBV29-1 and TRBJ1-5, with D hard to call. The CDR3 extends over 14 amino acids. V dropped 4 bases and J dropped 6 bases, with 16 bases sitting between them. Germline assignment: CDR1 SQVTM and CDR2 ANQGSEA.

This clonotype was seen a handful of times. Likely a read error: the CDR3 ends without its conserved phenylalanine or tryptophan. The limits of the CDR3 on the DNA are not certain, so only TCRdb's listed CDR3 is given. V is TRBV6-5 and J is TRBJ2-5; the D call in the table, TRBD1, was not verified against the DNA. The CDR3 totals 15 residues, both ends included. Per germline, CDR1 MNHEY and CDR2 SVGAGI. The CDR3 protein is CASSYTGGGGETQYS.

This clonotype was counted at least ten times. This chain joins TRBV7-9 and TRBJ2-1; 8 bases line up with TRBD2. The CDR3 has 17 amino acids. Germline V gene lookup returns CDR1 SEHNR and CDR2 FQNEAQ (reference sequence). Germline trimming cut 6 bases from V and 2 bases from J; bases unmatched to any gene: 12. The CDR3 sequence is CASRGGSGTFTYNEQFF. In nucleotides, the CDR3 is TGTGCCAGCAGAGGAGGTAGCGGGACCTTTACCTACAATGAGCAGTTCTTC.

The chain couples TRBV28 to TRBJ2-1; 15 bases agree with TRBD2. V shed 3 bases and J 4 bases; nucleotides not matched to a gene: 13. The CDR3 length is 20 residues. Germline V gene lookup returns CDR1 MDHEN and CDR2 SYDVKM. The CDR3 region has the DNA TGTGCCAGCAGTTTGGGCTACGGACTAGCGGGAGGGATCGGTTACAATGAGCAGTTCTTC. This sequence encodes CASSLGYGLAGGIGYNEQFF.

The chain combines TRBV12-3 or TRBV12-4 with TRBJ2-1; 7 positions agree with TRBD1. With V trimmed by 4 bases and J by 0 bases, 18 bases remained unmatched. The length of the CDR3 is 20 residues. The CDR3 bases are TGTGCCAGCAGTTCGTACAGGGGAATGGGGTCCACTAGCTCCTACAATGAGCAGTTCTTC. This translates into CASSSYRGMGSTSSYNEQFF.

This clonotype was counted between two and nine times. The chain joins TRBV20-1 to TRBJ2-5; a possible D gene is TRBD2 (6 bases). This CDR3 contains 14 residues. Between the trimmed V and J ends, which lost 0 bases and 4 bases, there was a span of 12 bases. From germline, CDR1 is DFQATT and CDR2 SNEGSKA (reference sequence). The CDR3 coding sequence is TGCAGTGCTAGAGATCCCGGGACTTTAGAGACCCAGTACTTC. Residues: CSARDPGTLETQYF.

The chain links TRBV20-1 to TRBJ2-7; tentatively, D is TRBD2 (6 bases). Germline lookup yields CDR1 DFQATT and CDR2 SNEGSKA (reference sequence). This CDR3 contains 15 residues. V lost 5 bases and J 0 bases, leaving 17 bases between the germline ends. The CDR3 nucleotides read TGCAGTGCTCAACCAATTAAGCGGGCCTCCTACGAGCAGTACTTC. Translating it yields CSAQPIKRASYEQYF.

Concerning this clonotype: An end of the junction does not agree with germline; a read error may underlie this. V is TRBV12-3 or TRBV12-4 and J is TRBJ1-1, with D unresolved. The CDR3 length is 12 residues. This CDR3 reads CASRLPNTEAFF. The CDR3 DNA sequence: TGTGCGAGCAGGCTGCCAAACACTGAAGCTTTCTTT.

This rearrangement joins TRBV24-1 to TRBJ1-2, with unresolved D. The CDR3 covers 14 residues. Germline V gene lookup returns CDR1 KGHDR and CDR2 SFDVKD. V lost 2 bases and J lost 12, with 18 bases in between. The CDR3 bases are TGTGCCACCAGTGATTCCTTAGGCAACTATGGTCACACCTTC. Translated: CATSDSLGNYGHTF.

As for this clonotype: This sequence may be a read error, since a much larger clone differs from it by one base. V usage is TRBV28 and J usage is TRBJ2-4, with D unclear. Germline lookup yields CDR1 MDHEN and CDR2 SYDVKM. This CDR3 spans 17 amino acids. DNA for the CDR3: TGTTCCAGCAGTCTGTCCCTGGCGGACGTAGCCAAAAACATTCAGTACTTC. This gives the protein CSSSLSLADVAKNIQYF.

This clonotype ranks as medium-sized. This rearrangement joins TRBV29-1 to TRBJ2-3; D might be TRBD1 (6 bases). Trimming left V 6 bases short and J 11 bases short, with 24 bases between. Germline values: CDR1 SQVTM, CDR2 ANQGSEA. This CDR3 is 14 amino acids long. CDR3 protein: CSVRTSQLSGEQYF. The CDR3 DNA is TGCAGCGTCAGGACCTCGCAATTATCAGGGGAGCAGTATTTT.

A remark on this clonotype: An end of the junction does not agree with germline; a read error may underlie this. The V and J genes are TRBV7-9 and TRBJ2-5; tentative D call: TRBD2 (6 bases). The CDR3 length is 16 residues. Germline values: CDR1 SEHNR, CDR2 FQNEAQ (reference sequence). This CDR3 reads CASSHRTNGNQDTQYF. For the CDR3, the DNA is TGTGCCAGCAGCCACCGGACTAACGGGAACCAAGATACCCAGTACTTC.

This clonotype was recorded only once. This CDR3 is missing its conserved last phenylalanine or tryptophan, likely due to a read error. The genes are TRBV12-3 or TRBV12-4 and TRBJ1-1, with 10 bases identical to TRBD1. This CDR3 spans 11 amino acids. Trimming took 11 bases from V and 11 from J; bases not matched to a gene: 8. CDR3: CAGTVGQGAFL. In DNA form, the CDR3 reads TGTGCCGGCACCGTGGGACAGGGGGCTTTCTTA.

In the case of this clonotype: A read error may produce the germline difference seen at one junction end. The chain combines TRBV7-2 with TRBJ2-3, with D perhaps matching TRBD2 (5 bases). The CDR3 extends over 14 amino acids. Germline assignment: CDR1 SGHTA and CDR2 FQGNSA. This chain's CDR3 is CASGGRSGADTHYF. The CDR3 DNA reads TGTGCCAGCGGTGGGCGGAGCGGTGCAGATACGCACTATTTT. The whole variable domain, remainder taken from reference TRBV7-2 and TRBJ2-3, is GAGVSQSPSNKVTEKGKDVELRCDPISGHTALYWYRQSLGQGLEFLIYFQGNSAPDKSGLPSDRFSAERTGGSVSTLTIQRTQQEDSAVYLCASGGRSGADTHYFGPGTRLTVL.

The rearrangement links TRBV9 to TRBJ2-3; D uncertain. The length of the CDR3 is 15 residues. The germline V gene has CDR1 SGDLS and CDR2 YYNGEE. V was clipped by 1 base and J by 4 bases, with 13 bases between them. CDR3 bases: TGTGCCAGCAGCGTACGTCCTACAAAAGCAGATACGCAGTATTTT. Translation: CASSVRPTKADTQYF. The complete variable domain, with remaining parts taken from reference TRBV9 and TRBJ2-3, reads DSGVTQTPKHLITATGQRVTLRCSPRSGDLSVYWYQQSLDQGLQFLIQYYNGEERAKGNILERFSAQQFPDLHSELNLSSLELGDSALYFCASSVRPTKADTQYFGPGTRLTVL.